One and the same sample provided the 5 T cell receptor beta chains below, sequenced in a study of technical replicates of blood from four donors. Assay used: immunoSEQ multiplex PCR; TCRdb lists only in-frame clones, some missing. The profile shows around 68,000 clones, 95% to 98% of them singletons. Sequenced: T cells isolated from PBMCs. All receptors derive from a human donor in good health.

The chain has TRBV5-4 and TRBJ2-7, with 9 bases that match TRBD1. V dropped 0 bases and J dropped 3; count of bases not matched to a gene: 4. Germline-derived CDR1 and CDR2 are SGHNT and YYREEE (reference sequence). CDR3 length: 15 residues. The CDR3 reads CASSLVTGGIYEQYF. DNA of the CDR3: TGTGCCAGCAGCTTGGTAACAGGGGGCATCTACGAGCAGTACTTC. Complete variable domain (other parts from reference TRBV5-4 and TRBJ2-7): ETGVTQSPTHLIKTRGQQVTLRCSSQSGHNTVSWYQQALGQGPQFIFQYYREEENGRGNFPPRFSGLQFPNYSSELNVNALELDDSALYLCASSLVTGGIYEQYFGPGTRLTVT.

The chain is built from TRBV28 and TRBJ2-7, with TRBD2 matching 12 bases. The CDR3 is 16 residues long. Germline CDR1 MDHEN, CDR2 SYDVKM. V was pared by 1 base and J by 4 bases, with 5 bases of the junction left unmatched. The CDR3 reads CASSLSSGTSGYEQYF. The CDR3 coding sequence is TGTGCCAGCAGTTTATCCTCCGGGACTAGCGGGTACGAGCAGTACTTC.

This clone was observed once. The rearrangement joins TRBV4-1 to TRBJ2-5, with TRBD2 matching 9 bases. J gave up 4 bases and V 0 bases, and 6 bases lay outside the gene matches. The CDR3 covers 16 residues. Germline V CDR1 and CDR2: MGHRA, YSYEKL. The CDR3 loop is CASSQDWAGGRETQYF. The CDR3 DNA sequence: TGCGCCAGCAGCCAAGATTGGGCGGGAGGGCGAGAGACCCAGTACTTC.

The V gene is TRBV15, the J gene TRBJ2-1; 7 nucleotides agree with TRBD1. With V trimmed by 6 bases and J by 0 bases, 5 bases remained unmatched. The germline V gene has CDR1 LNHNV and CDR2 YYDKDF (reference sequence). The CDR3 has 15 residues. Written as DNA, the CDR3 is TGTGCCACCAGTGGGGACAGAGGCTCCTACAATGAGCAGTTCTTC. Its protein product is CATSGDRGSYNEQFF.

This clone was observed a single time. The chain uses TRBV11-3 and TRBJ2-5, with 13 nucleotides matching TRBD2. Germline CDR1 is SGHNT and CDR2 is YENEEA. The CDR3 is made up of 16 amino acids. V shed 4 bases and J 2 bases; nucleotides not matched to a gene: 4. This CDR3 is CASSSGTSGKQETQYF. The DNA for the CDR3 is TGTGCCAGCAGCTCCGGGACTAGCGGGAAGCAAGAGACCCAGTACTTC.